Listed here are 24 T cell receptor beta chains from one sample, sequenced in a study of cytomegalovirus exposure and HLA in healthy donors. Primers: 60 Vbeta forward and 13 Jbeta reverse. Sequenced by immunoSEQ multiplex PCR; TCRdb stores in-frame clones only, minus some. In the table there are 150,000 to 200,000 clones, about 80% of which are singletons. Sequencing was performed on PBMCs. The receptor set was obtained from a woman aged 40-49 years in good health and CMV-seronegative.

The rearrangement uses TRBV11-1 and TRBJ2-5; D unclear. The V and J ends lost 5 bases and 5 bases respectively, with 12 bases between them. CDR3 length: 13 amino acids. In germline, CDR1 is SGHAT, CDR2 FQDESV (reference sequence). The CDR3, as DNA: TGTGCCAGCAGCCCTAGGCTGGCGGAGACCCAGTACTTC. It translates to CASSPRLAETQYF.

The chain has TRBV5-4 and TRBJ1-2; TRBD1 matches at 7 bases. The V gene's germline CDR1 is SGHNT and CDR2 YYREEE (reference sequence). The CDR3 extends over 13 amino acids. The junction had 3 bases not matched to a gene; V was cut back by 0 bases and J by 7 bases. In DNA, the CDR3 is TGTGCCAGCAGCTTGGAAGGGGGCTCTGGCTACACCTTC. Translation: CASSLEGGSGYTF.

The chain carries TRBV10-3 and TRBJ1-4, with 11 bases fitting TRBD1. This CDR3 region has 16 residues. The germline CDR1 and CDR2 sequences are ENHRY and SYGVKD. V shed 8 bases and J 7 bases; nucleotides not matched to a gene: 12. The CDR3: CAIGGQGAFGSEKLFF. The CDR3 DNA is TGTGCCATCGGCGGACAGGGGGCGTTTGGTTCTGAAAAACTGTTTTTT.

The gene calls are TRBV18 and TRBJ2-3, with 7 bases identical to TRBD2. The CDR3 consists of 16 residues. J lost 0 bases, V lost 10 bases, and 13 bases had no gene match. The germline V gene has CDR1 KGHSH and CDR2 LQKENI. In nucleotides, the CDR3 is TGTGCCACCCCACCCACTAGCGCAACTAGCACAGATACGCAGTATTTT. Protein: CATPPTSATSTDTQYF. Complete variable domain (other parts from reference TRBV18 and TRBJ2-3): NAGVMQNPRHLVRRRGQEARLRCSPMKGHSHVYWYRQLPEEGLKFMVYLQKENIIDESGMPKERFSAEFPKEGPSILRIQQVVRGDSAAYFCATPPTSATSTDTQYFGPGTRLTVL.

The chain combines TRBV28 with TRBJ2-2; 10 bases are shared with TRBD2. CDR3 size: 17 residues. The V segment lost 5 bases and the J segment 1 base; nucleotides outside the gene matches: 7. Germline values: CDR1 MDHEN, CDR2 SYDVKM. Here the CDR3 reads CASSASRTSGNTGELFF. DNA of the CDR3: TGTGCCAGCAGTGCCTCTCGGACTAGCGGGAACACCGGGGAGCTGTTTTTT.

V gene TRBV7-2 combines with J gene TRBJ2-1; TRBD2 might be the D (6 bases). In germline, CDR1 is SGHTA, CDR2 FQGNSA. This CDR3 spans 15 amino acids. V shed 1 base and J shed 3 bases, with 10 bases lying between them. The CDR3 nucleotides read TGTGCCAGCAGCTTAGGACCGGGAGACTACAATGAGCAGTTCTTC. Its protein product is CASSLGPGDYNEQFF.

V usage is TRBV10-3 and J usage is TRBJ1-5; D is uncertain. This CDR3 has 15 amino acids. V was trimmed by 8 bases and J by 0 bases, leaving 14 bases between them. Germline CDR1 and CDR2: ENHRY and SYGVKD. The CDR3, as DNA: TGTGCCATCTCTGATGAGAGGTATAGCAATCAGCCCCAGCATTTT. Protein: CAISDERYSNQPQHF.

The V call is TRBV19, the J call TRBJ1-2, with D perhaps TRBD1 (5 bases). The ends were cut back, 4 bases at V and 3 bases at J, with 9 bases in the middle. The CDR3 runs 13 residues. Per germline, CDR1 LNHDA and CDR2 SQIVND (reference sequence). CDR3 nucleotide sequence: TGTGCCAGTAGTAGCCAGGGCGACTATGGCTACACCTTC. It specifies CASSSQGDYGYTF.

J is TRBJ2-7 and V is TRBV10-2; 7 positions match TRBD2. Germline V gives CDR1 WSHSY, CDR2 SAAADI. This CDR3 spans 16 amino acids. Germline trimming cut 0 bases from V and 6 bases from J; bases unmatched to any gene: 11. CDR3 loop: CASSESDWGEGGEQYF. CDR3 sequence (DNA): TGCGCCAGCAGTGAGTCCGACTGGGGGGAGGGTGGCGAGCAGTACTTC.

The chain joins TRBV27 to TRBJ2-1, with 9 bases matching TRBD2. Trimming took 6 bases from V and 4 from J; bases not matched to a gene: 7. Germline CDR1 is MNHEY and CDR2 is SMNVEV (reference sequence). The CDR3 extends over 15 amino acids. DNA for the CDR3: TGTGCCAGCAGACCTGGACTAGCGAGATACAATGAGCAGTTCTTC. Its translation: CASRPGLARYNEQFF.

DNA of the CDR3: TGTGCCAGCAGCCAAACACGAAACACCATATATTTT. It yields the protein CASSQTRNTIYF. J is TRBJ1-3 and V is TRBV4-2; D call uncertain. The CDR3 is made up of 12 amino acids. Germline lookup yields CDR1 LGHNA and CDR2 YNFKEQ. Trimming took off 2 bases at V and 5 bases at J, with 4 bases between the two ends.

The chain uses TRBV6-5 and TRBJ2-7; possible D gene TRBD1, 7 bases. Trimming stripped 5 bases from V and 6 bases from J, with 14 bases between. Per the germline V gene, CDR1 is MNHEY and CDR2 is SVGAGI. The CDR3 length is 13 residues. DNA of the CDR3: TGTGCCAGCAGTCCCCACAGGGGAGGCGAGCAGTACTTC. This codes for CASSPHRGGEQYF.

The V gene is TRBV5-1, the J gene TRBJ2-3, with 9 positions matching TRBD2. Germline-derived CDR1 and CDR2 are SGHRS and YFSETQ. J was trimmed by 0 bases and V by 2 bases; bases with no gene match: 4. The CDR3 is 16 residues long. CDR3 nucleotides: TGCGCCAGCAGCTTACTAGCGGGTTCTAGCACAGATACGCAGTATTTT. As protein: CASSLLAGSSTDTQYF.

The J gene is TRBJ2-7, the V gene TRBV9, with 7 positions matching TRBD1. Trimming at V came to 4 bases and at J to 5 bases, leaving 9 bases not matched to a gene. Per the germline V gene, CDR1 is SGDLS and CDR2 is YYNGEE. CDR3 size: 14 residues. CDR3 DNA: TGTGCCAGCAGCCCCGAGGGGGCCAGGCACGAGCAGTACTTC. The encoded protein is CASSPEGARHEQYF.

V is TRBV5-8 and J is TRBJ1-2; weak D call: TRBD1 (5 bases). The germline CDR1 and CDR2 sequences are SGHTS and YDEGEE. V lost 4 bases and J 0 bases, leaving 10 bases between the germline ends. The CDR3 consists of 14 residues. Written as DNA, the CDR3 is TGTGCCAGCAGCATTCGACAGTCTAACTATGGCTACACCTTC. This gives the protein CASSIRQSNYGYTF.

With regard to this clone: The junction departs from germline at one end; a sequencing error may be responsible. The chain employs TRBV7-9 and TRBJ2-7; TRBD2 matches at 8 bases. Germline lookup yields CDR1 SEHNR and CDR2 FQNEAQ (reference sequence). This CDR3 contains 15 residues. Written as DNA, the CDR3 is TGTTCCAGCACTCGGGGGGGGGACCAAGCCGTCGAGCAGTACTTC. Protein: CSSTRGGDQAVEQYF.

This chain links TRBV11-3 with TRBJ2-1; D is possibly TRBD2 (5 bases). This CDR3 spans 16 amino acids. Germline V lookup: CDR1 SGHNT, CDR2 YENEEA. The germline V and J ends were trimmed by 3 bases and 6 bases, with 18 bases remaining between them. The CDR3 loop is CASSFGYSSSGNEQFF. DNA of the CDR3: TGTGCCAGCAGCTTTGGGTATTCTAGCAGCGGCAATGAGCAGTTCTTC.

The chain recombines TRBV6-1 with TRBJ2-7; no reliable D call. CDR1 and CDR2 (germline): MNHNS, SASEGT. This CDR3 spans 13 amino acids. The V gene lost 0 bases and the J gene lost 7 bases, with 10 bases spanning the gap. The CDR3 here is CASSEAGRREQYF. CDR3 nucleotides: TGTGCCAGCAGTGAAGCGGGCAGACGGGAGCAGTACTTC.

The chain employs TRBV4-3 and TRBJ2-3; maybe TRBD2 (6 bases). Trimming left V 4 bases short and J 5 bases short, with 10 bases between. Germline CDR1 and CDR2: LGHNA and YSLEER. The CDR3 runs 13 residues. CDR3 coding DNA: TGCGCCAGCAGCCGGGGGGTGGTAGATACGCAGTATTTT. It translates to CASSRGVVDTQYF.

The rearrangement links TRBV28 to TRBJ1-2; D gene uncertain. Germline loops: CDR1 MDHEN, CDR2 SYDVKM. Trimming removed 1 base at V and 5 bases at J, with 11 bases between. The CDR3 totals 14 residues. The CDR3: CASSLSTRGYGYTF. In DNA form, the CDR3 reads TGTGCCAGCAGTTTATCAACTAGAGGGTATGGCTACACCTTC.

This sequence joins TRBV29-1 and TRBJ2-1, with D maybe TRBD1 (5 bases). Trimming removed 5 bases from V and 1 base from J, with 12 bases in between. The V gene's germline CDR1 is SQVTM and CDR2 ANQGSEA. The CDR3 runs 14 residues. The DNA of the CDR3 is TGCAGCGTTTTAACAGGTCCTTCCTACAATGAGCAGTTCTTC. This gives the protein CSVLTGPSYNEQFF.

The J gene is TRBJ2-7, the V gene TRBV28, with TRBD1 matching 10 bases. This CDR3 is built from 16 residues. Unmatched junction bases numbered 11, after V lost 6 bases and J lost 3 bases. The germline gives CDR1 MDHEN, CDR2 SYDVKM. CDR3 DNA: TGTGCCAGCAGCACTATCCGGGACAGGGGTAGCTACGAGCAGTACTTC. It is translated as CASSTIRDRGSYEQYF.

This clone was observed a handful of times. The rearrangement joins TRBV27 to TRBJ1-1; TRBD1 matches 9 bases. Germline V lookup: CDR1 MNHEY, CDR2 SMNVEV (reference sequence). After removal of 0 bases from V and 8 bases from J, the junction contained 7 bases not matched to a gene. The CDR3 length is 15 residues. Written as DNA, the CDR3 is TGTGCCAGCAGTTTATCGATACTCGGACAGGGGGAAGCTTTCTTT. This encodes CASSLSILGQGEAFF.

A few counts support this clone. The CDR3: CASSVRQGGQETQYF. CDR3 DNA: TGTGCCAGCAGCGTCCGACAGGGTGGGCAAGAGACCCAGTACTTC. This chain joins TRBV9 and TRBJ2-5; 7 bases map to TRBD1. The V gene's germline CDR1 is SGDLS and CDR2 YYNGEE. V was pared by 2 bases and J by 2 bases, with 6 bases of the junction left unmatched. The CDR3 covers 15 residues.